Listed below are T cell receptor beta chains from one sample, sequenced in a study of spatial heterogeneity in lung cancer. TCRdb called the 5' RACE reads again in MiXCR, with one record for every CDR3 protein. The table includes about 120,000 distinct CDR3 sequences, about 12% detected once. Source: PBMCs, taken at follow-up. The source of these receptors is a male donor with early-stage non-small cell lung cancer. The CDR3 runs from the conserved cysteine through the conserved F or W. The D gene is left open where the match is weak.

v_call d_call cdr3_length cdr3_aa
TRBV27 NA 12 CASGRGNSPLHF
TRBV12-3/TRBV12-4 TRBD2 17 CASSRDPSSGGTDTQYF
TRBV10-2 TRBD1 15 CASREGGTGDTEAFF
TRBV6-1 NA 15 CASRPYGVLEETQYF
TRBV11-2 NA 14 CASSPDSPKDGYTF
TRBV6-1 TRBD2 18 CASSEFTPSGGKFNIQYF
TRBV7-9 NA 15 CASSGTDVTNEKLFF
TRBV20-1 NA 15 CSARDMADWAYGYTF
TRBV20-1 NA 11 CSAEGGLSQHF
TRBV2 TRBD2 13 CASSGLAEETQYF
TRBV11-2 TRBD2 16 CASSALTSGARNEQFF
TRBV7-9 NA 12 CASSLQLAEQYF
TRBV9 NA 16 CASSAVGGTAYNEQFF
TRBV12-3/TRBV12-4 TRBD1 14 CASKYRGFNQPQHF
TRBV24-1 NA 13 CATSDRTVTTQYF
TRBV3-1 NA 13 CASSQDRGGEQFF
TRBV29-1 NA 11 CSVDGGPEAFF
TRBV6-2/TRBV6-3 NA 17 CASSSTAGERSSYEQYF
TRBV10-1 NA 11 CASSDGDKLFF
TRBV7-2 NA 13 CASSLFEGNTQYF
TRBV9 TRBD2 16 CASSVSGTSGEETQYF